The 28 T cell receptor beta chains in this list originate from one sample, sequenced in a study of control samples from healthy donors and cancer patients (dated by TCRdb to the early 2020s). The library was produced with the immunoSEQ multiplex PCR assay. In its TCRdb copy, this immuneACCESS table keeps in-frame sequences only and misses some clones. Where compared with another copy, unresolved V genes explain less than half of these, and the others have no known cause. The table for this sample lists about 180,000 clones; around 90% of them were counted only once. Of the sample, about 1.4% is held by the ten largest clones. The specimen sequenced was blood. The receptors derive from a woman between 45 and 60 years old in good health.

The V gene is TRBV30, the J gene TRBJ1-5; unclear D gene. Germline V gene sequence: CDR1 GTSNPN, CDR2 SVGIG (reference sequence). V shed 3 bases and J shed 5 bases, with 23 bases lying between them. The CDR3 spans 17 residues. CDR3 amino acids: CAWRTDRPTRRYQPQHF. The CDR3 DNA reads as TGTGCCTGGAGGACGGACCGGCCGACCAGGCGTTATCAGCCCCAGCATTTT.

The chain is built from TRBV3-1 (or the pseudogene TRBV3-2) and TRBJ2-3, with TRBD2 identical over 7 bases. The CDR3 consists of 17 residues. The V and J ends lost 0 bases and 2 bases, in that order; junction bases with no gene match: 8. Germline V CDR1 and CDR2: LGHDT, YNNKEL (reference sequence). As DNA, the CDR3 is TGTGCCAGCAGCCAAGATCGGACTAGTCTACCCACAGATACGCAGTATTTT. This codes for CASSQDRTSLPTDTQYF.

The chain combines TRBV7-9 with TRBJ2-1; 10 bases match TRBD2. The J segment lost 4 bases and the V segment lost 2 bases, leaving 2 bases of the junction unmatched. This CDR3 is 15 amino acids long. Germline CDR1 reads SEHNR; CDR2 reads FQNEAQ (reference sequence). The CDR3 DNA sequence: TGTGCCAGCAGCTTAACTAGCGGGGCGTACAATGAGCAGTTCTTC. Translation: CASSLTSGAYNEQFF.

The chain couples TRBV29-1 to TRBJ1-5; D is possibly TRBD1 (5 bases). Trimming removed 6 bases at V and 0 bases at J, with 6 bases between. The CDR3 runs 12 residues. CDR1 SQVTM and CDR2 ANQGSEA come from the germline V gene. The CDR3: CSVQDSNQPQHF. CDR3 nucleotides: TGCAGCGTACAGGATAGCAATCAGCCCCAGCATTTT.

In DNA form, the CDR3 reads TGTGCCAGCAGCCCGCAAACAGGGGGGGGAGAGACCCAGTACTTC. Translating gives CASSPQTGGGETQYF. V and J are TRBV7-2 and TRBJ2-5; a weak D match, TRBD1 (8 bases). CDR1 is SGHTA and CDR2 is FQGNSA in the germline V gene. CDR3 size: 15 residues. V was clipped by 5 bases and J by 4 bases, with 17 bases between them. Filled out from reference TRBV7-2 and TRBJ2-5, the complete variable domain reads GAGVSQSPSNKVTEKGKDVELRCDPISGHTALYWYRQSLGQGLEFLIYFQGNSAPDKSGLPSDRFSAERTGGSVSTLTIQRTQQEDSAVYLCASSPQTGGGETQYFGPGTRLLVL.

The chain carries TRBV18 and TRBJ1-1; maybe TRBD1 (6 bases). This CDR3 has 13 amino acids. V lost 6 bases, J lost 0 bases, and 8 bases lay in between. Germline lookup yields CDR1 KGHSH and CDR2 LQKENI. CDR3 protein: CASSDSMNTEAFF. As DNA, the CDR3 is TGTGCCAGCTCGGACAGTATGAACACTGAAGCTTTCTTT.

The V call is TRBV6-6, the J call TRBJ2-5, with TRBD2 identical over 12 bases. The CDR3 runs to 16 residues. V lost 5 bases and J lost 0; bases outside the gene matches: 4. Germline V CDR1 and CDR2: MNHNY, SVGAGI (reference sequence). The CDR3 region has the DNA TGTGCCAGCAGTAGACTAGCGGGGGTGTACCAAGAGACCCAGTACTTC. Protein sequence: CASSRLAGVYQETQYF.

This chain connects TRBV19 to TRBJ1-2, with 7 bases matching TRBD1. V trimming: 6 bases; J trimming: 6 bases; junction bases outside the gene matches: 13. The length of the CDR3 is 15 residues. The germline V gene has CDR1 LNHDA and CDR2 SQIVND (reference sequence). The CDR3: CASSRTHRGDHGYTF. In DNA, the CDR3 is TGTGCCAGTAGCCGAACCCACAGGGGAGATCATGGCTACACCTTC.

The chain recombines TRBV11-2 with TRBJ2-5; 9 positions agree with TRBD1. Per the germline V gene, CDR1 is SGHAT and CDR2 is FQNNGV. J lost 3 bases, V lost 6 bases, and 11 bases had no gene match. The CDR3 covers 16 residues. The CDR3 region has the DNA TGTGCCAGCAGTTACCCTCTACAGGGGGCGAAAGAGACCCAGTACTTC. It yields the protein CASSYPLQGAKETQYF. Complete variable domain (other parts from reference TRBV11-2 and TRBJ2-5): EAGVAQSPRYKIIEKRQSVAFWCNPISGHATLYWYQQILGQGPKLLIQFQNNGVVDDSQLPKDRFSAERLKGVDSTLKIQPAKLEDSAVYLCASSYPLQGAKETQYFGPGTRLLVL.

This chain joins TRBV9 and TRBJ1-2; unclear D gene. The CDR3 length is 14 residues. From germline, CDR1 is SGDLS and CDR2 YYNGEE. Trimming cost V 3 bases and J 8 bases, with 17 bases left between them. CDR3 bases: TGTGCCAGCAGCGCGGAGTTCCCCGAGGGCGGCTACACCTTC. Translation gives CASSAEFPEGGYTF.

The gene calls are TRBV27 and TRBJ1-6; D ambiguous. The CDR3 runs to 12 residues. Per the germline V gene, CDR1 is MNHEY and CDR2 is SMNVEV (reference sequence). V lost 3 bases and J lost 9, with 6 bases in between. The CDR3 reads CASSFVRSPLHF. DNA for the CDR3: TGTGCCAGCAGTTTTGTTCGTTCACCCCTCCACTTT.

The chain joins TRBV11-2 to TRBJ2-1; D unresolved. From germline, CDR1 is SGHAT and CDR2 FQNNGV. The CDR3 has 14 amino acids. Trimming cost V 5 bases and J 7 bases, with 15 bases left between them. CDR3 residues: CASSHITVTNEQFF. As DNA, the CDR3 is TGTGCCAGCAGCCATATTACCGTGACAAATGAGCAGTTCTTC.

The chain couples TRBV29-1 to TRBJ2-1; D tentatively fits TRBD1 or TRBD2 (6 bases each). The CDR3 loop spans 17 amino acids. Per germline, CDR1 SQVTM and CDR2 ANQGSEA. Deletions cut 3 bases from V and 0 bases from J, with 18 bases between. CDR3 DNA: TGCAGCGTTGAGGGACTCAGGGGCAAAAGCTCCTACAATGAGCAGTTCTTC. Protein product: CSVEGLRGKSSYNEQFF.

The CDR3 sequence is CASSPGPGGGYGYTF. The DNA for the CDR3 is TGCGCCAGCAGCCCCGGCCCAGGGGGTGGCTATGGCTACACCTTC. The chain carries TRBV4-3 and TRBJ1-2; 7 bases match TRBD1. Germline CDR1 LGHNA, CDR2 YSLEER. The length of the CDR3 is 15 residues. With 4 bases clipped from V and 4 bases from J, the junction kept 9 bases outside the gene matches.

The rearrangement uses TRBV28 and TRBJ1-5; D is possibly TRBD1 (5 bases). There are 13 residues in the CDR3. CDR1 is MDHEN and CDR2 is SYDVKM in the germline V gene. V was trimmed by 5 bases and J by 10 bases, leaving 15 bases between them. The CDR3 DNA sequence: TGTGCCAGCAGTCCCGGGACGGGCCCACCCCAGCATTTT. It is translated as CASSPGTGPPQHF.

The CDR3 is CASSQDRVLGNQPQHF. CDR3 coding DNA: TGCGCCAGCAGCCAAGATCGGGTCCTAGGGAATCAGCCCCAGCATTTT. The chain joins TRBV4-3 to TRBJ1-5; D remains ambiguous. In germline, CDR1 is LGHNA, CDR2 YSLEER. V lost 0 bases, J lost 4 bases, and 13 bases lay in between. CDR3 size: 16 residues.

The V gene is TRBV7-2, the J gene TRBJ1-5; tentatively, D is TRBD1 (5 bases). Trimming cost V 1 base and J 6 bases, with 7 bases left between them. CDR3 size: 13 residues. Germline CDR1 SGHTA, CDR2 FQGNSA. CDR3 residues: CASSLGGSQPQHF. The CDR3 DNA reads TGTGCCAGCAGCTTAGGGGGGTCTCAGCCCCAGCATTTT.

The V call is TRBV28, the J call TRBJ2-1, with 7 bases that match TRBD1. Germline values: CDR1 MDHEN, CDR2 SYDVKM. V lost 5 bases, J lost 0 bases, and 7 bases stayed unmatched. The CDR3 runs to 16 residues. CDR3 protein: CASSTRGTASYNEQFF. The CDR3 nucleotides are TGTGCCAGCAGTACCCGAGGGACAGCCTCCTACAATGAGCAGTTCTTC.

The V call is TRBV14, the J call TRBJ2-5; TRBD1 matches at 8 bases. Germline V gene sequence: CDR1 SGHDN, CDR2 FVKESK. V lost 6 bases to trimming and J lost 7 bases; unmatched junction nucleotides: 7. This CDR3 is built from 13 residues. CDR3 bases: TGTGCCAGCAGATTGACAGGGGAGTGGACCCAGTACTTC. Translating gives CASRLTGEWTQYF.

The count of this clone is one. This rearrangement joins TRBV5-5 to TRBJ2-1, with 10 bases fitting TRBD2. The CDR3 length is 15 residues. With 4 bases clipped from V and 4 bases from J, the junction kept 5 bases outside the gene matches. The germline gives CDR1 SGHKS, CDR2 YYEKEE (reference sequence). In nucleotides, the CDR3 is TGTGCCAGCAGCATGGGGACTAGCGATTACAATGAGCAGTTCTTC. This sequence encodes CASSMGTSDYNEQFF. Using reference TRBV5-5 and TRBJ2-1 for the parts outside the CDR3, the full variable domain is DAGVTQSPTHLIKTRGQQVTLRCSPISGHKSVSWYQQVLGQGPQFIFQYYEKEERGRGNFPDRFSARQFPNYSSELNVNALLLGDSALYLCASSMGTSDYNEQFFGPGTRLTVL.

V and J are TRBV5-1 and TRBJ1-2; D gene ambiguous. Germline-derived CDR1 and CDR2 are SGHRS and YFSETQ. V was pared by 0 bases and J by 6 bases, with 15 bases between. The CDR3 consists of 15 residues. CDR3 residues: CASSLDRTGSNGYTF. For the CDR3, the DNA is TGCGCCAGCAGCTTGGACCGGACGGGGAGTAATGGCTACACCTTC.

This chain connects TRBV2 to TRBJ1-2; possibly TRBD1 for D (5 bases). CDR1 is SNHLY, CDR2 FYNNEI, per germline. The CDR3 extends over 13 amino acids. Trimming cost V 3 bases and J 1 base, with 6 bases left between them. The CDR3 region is CASSDRDNYGYTF. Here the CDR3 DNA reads TGTGCCAGCAGTGACAGGGATAACTATGGCTACACCTTC.

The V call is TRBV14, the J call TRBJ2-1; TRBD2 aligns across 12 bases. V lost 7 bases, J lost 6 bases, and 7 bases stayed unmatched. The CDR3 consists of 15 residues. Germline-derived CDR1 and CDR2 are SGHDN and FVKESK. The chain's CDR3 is CASNEGGLAGNEQFF. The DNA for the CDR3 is TGTGCCAGCAACGAGGGGGGACTAGCGGGCAATGAGCAGTTCTTC.

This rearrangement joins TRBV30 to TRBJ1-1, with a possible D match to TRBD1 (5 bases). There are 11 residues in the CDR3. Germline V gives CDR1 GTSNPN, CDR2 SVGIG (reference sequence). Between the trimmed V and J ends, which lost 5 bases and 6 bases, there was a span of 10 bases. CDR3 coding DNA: TGTGCCTGGTCCCGGGGCGCTGAAGCTTTCTTT. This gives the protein CAWSRGAEAFF.

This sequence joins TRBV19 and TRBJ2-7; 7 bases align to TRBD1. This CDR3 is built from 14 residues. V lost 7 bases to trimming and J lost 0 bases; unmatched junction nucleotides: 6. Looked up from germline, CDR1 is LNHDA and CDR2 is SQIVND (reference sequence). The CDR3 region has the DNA TGTGCCAGTACGCCCCGGGACAGCTCCTACGAGCAGTACTTC. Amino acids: CASTPRDSSYEQYF.

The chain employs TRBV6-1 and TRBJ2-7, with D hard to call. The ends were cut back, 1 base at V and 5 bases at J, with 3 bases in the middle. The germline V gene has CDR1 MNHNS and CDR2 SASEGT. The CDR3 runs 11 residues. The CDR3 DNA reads TGTGCCAGCAGTGAAGAAGACGAGCAGTACTTC. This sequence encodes CASSEEDEQYF.

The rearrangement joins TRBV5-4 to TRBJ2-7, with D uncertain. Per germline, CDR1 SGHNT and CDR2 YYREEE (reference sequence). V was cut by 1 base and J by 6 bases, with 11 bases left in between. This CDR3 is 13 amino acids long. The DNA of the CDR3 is TGTGCCAGCAGCTTGTCTCCGAGTTTCGAGCAGTACTTC. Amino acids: CASSLSPSFEQYF.

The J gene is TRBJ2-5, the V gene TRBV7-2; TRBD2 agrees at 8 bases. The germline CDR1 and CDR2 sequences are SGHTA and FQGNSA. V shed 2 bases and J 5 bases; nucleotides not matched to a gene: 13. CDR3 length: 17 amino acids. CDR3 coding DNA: TGTGCCAGCAGCTTAAATAACGGGGGGGGCCAACGGGAGACCCAGTACTTC. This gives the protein CASSLNNGGGQRETQYF.